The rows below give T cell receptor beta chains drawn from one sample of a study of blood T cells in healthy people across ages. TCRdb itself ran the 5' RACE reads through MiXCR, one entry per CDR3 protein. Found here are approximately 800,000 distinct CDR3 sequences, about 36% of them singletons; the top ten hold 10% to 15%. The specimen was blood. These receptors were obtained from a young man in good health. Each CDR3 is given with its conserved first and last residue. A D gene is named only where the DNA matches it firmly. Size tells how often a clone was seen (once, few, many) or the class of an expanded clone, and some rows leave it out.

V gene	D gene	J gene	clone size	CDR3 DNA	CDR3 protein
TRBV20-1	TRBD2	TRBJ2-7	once	TGCAGTGCTAGACTCCTTGGGGGGCTAGCGGGGGTCCCACGCGAGCAGTACTTC	CSARLLGGLAGVPREQYF
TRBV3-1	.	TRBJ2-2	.	TGTGCCAGCAGCTATTCGAGTTACTCGCAGGCCCCCGGGGAGCTGTTTTTT	CASSYSSYSQAPGELFF
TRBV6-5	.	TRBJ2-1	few	TGTGCCAGCAGTGACGGACAGTTCTACAATGAGCAGTTCTTC	CASSDGQFYNEQFF
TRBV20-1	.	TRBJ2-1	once	TGCAGTGCTAGAACACCGTCGACTGTGGGGGGGGCCTCGAATGAGCAGTTCTTC	CSARTPSTVGGASNEQFF
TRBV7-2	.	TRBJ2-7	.	TGTGTCAGCAGCTGGCCTGACAGGCCCCATGAGCAGTACTTC	CVSSWPDRPHEQYF
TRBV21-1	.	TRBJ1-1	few	TGTGCCAGCAGCCCCGCTTGTTGGAGGGAGACTGAAGCTTTCTTT	CASSPACWRETEAFF
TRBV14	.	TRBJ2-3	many	TGTGCCAGCAGCCTCCGCCTCACGAACTCGGGAGATACGCAGTATTTT	CASSLRLTNSGDTQYF
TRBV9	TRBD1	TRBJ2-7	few	TGTGCCAGCAGCGTAGGGACAGGGGGCTGGAACGAGCAGTACTTC	CASSVGTGGWNEQYF
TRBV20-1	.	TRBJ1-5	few	TGCAGTGCTAGAAGTTTCGAGGGGATCGATCAGCCCCAGCATTTT	CSARSFEGIDQPQHF
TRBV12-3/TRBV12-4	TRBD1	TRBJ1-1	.	TGTGCCAGCAGACAACAGGGGGCCGAGCCTGAAGCTTTCTTT	CASRQQGAEPEAFF
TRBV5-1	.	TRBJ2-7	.	TGCTCCAGCAGCCCCCTCACGGGGGGCTACTACAATGAGCAGTACTTC	CSSSPLTGGYYNEQYF
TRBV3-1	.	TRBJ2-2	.	TGTGCCAGCAGCGCCCGGCCGCCGGGACGAGGAGACACCGGGGAGCTGTTTTTT	CASSARPPGRGDTGELFF
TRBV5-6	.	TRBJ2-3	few	TGTGCCAGCAGCTTGCTGTCAGATAGCACAGATACGCAGTATTTT	CASSLLSDSTDTQYF
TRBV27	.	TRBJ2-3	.	TGTGCCAGCAGTTTCGAGGGAGTCATGACAGATACGCAGTATTTT	CASSFEGVMTDTQYF
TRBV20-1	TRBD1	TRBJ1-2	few	TGCAGTGCTAGAGATTATGTCGTGGGACAGCACTATGGCTACACCTTC	CSARDYVVGQHYGYTF
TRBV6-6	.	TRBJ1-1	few	TGTGCCAGCAGGCCCGGGACGCGAAACTTGAACACTGAAGCTTTCTTT	CASRPGTRNLNTEAFF
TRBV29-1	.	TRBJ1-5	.	TGCAGCCCGGAGCTGGGACACTGCGATCAGCCCCAGCATTTT	CSPELGHCDQPQHF
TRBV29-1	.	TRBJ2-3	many	TGCAGCGTTGAAGATCCCGACACGCAGTATTTT	CSVEDPDTQYF
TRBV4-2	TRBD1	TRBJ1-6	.	TGTGCCAGCAGCCAAGATCCGGGACAGGGGGATTCACCCCTCCACTTT	CASSQDPGQGDSPLHF
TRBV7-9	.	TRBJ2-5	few	TGTGCCAGCAGCGTAAGCCGGACAGTAGAGACCCAGTACTTC	CASSVSRTVETQYF
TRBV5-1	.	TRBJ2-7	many	TGCGCCAGCAGCCTGGACGACTTACCCTACGAGCAGTACTTC	CASSLDDLPYEQYF
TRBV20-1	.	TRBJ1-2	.	TGCAGTGCTGCCAACTATGGCTACACCTTC	CSAANYGYTF
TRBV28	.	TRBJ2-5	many	TGTGCCAGCACTTTTCCAGGAGTAGGGGAGACCCAGTACTTC	CASTFPGVGETQYF
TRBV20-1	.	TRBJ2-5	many	TGCAGTGCTAGAGTAGGGGGAGCGCAGTACTTC	CSARVGGAQYF
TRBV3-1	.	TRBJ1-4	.	TGTGCCAGCTTCCCAGGGGACGCTAATGAAAAACTGTTTTTT	CASFPGDANEKLFF
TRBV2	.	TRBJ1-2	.	TGTGCCAGCAGTGAAAGGACAGTGGACTATGGCTACACCTTC	CASSERTVDYGYTF
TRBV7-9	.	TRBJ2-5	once	TGTGCCAGCAGTGCGACGACGAACTGGGAGACCCAGTACTTC	CASSATTNWETQYF
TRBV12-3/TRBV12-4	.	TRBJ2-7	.	TGTGCCAGCAGTTGGGGAGGCAGGGGGTTCTACGAGCAGTACTTC	CASSWGGRGFYEQYF
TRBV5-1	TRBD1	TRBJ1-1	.	TGCGCCAGCAGCTTGGCCGGGACAGCTACGAACACTGAAGCTTTCTTT	CASSLAGTATNTEAFF
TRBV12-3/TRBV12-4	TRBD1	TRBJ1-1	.	TGTGCCAGCAGTCCGGGACAGGGAATGGCTTTCTTT	CASSPGQGMAFF
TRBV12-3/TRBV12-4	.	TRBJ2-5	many	TGTGCCAGCAGTTTGGTTCGGGGTGGGGAGACCCAGTACTTC	CASSLVRGGETQYF